These T cell receptor beta chains were read from a single sample in a study of regulatory T cells in long-lasting Graves disease. TCRdb re-analysed the multiplex PCR reads in MiXCR, keeping a single row per CDR3 protein. The top ten hold roughly three fifths of the sample, which has roughly 300,000 distinct CDR3 sequences, more than 20% seen once. Sequencing used peripheral blood mononuclear cells (PBMCs), obtained when the disease was refractory, from a patient treated with antithyroid drugs. The source of these receptors is a female donor with Graves disease. Each CDR3 is given with its conserved first and last residue. D genes are given only for firm matches. Where a row states a size, it is once, few, many or the class of an expanded clone; other rows omit it.

clone_size,j_call,d_call,v_call,cdr3_aa,cdr3_nt
many,TRBJ2-5,NA,TRBV27,CASSLGAVRETQYF,TGTGCCAGCAGTCTAGGGGCCGTAAGGGAGACCCAGTACTTC
few,TRBJ2-5,NA,TRBV7-3,CASSLWPGETQYF,TGTGCCAGCAGCTTATGGCCAGGAGAGACCCAGTACTTC
many,TRBJ2-5,NA,TRBV11-2,CASSPQTGGGTQYF,TGTGCCAGCAGCCCCCAGACAGGAGGGGGGACCCAGTACTTC
NA,TRBJ2-4,NA,TRBV27,CASSRRDLIAKNIQYF,TGTGCCAGCAGTAGGCGGGACCTCATAGCCAAAAACATTCAGTACTTC
NA,TRBJ1-6,NA,TRBV6-1,CASSGGSHQLHF,TGTGCCAGCAGTGGGGGCTCCCACCAACTCCACTTT
few,TRBJ2-5,NA,TRBV20-1,CSASTLQETQYF,TGCAGTGCGTCGACACTCCAAGAGACCCAGTACTTC
few,TRBJ1-5,NA,TRBV4-2,CASSQEQSNQPQHF,TGTGCCAGCAGCCAAGAGCAGAGCAATCAGCCCCAGCATTTT
medium-sized,TRBJ2-7,NA,TRBV28,CASSLLVSLYEQYF,TGTGCCAGCAGTTTACTGGTTAGTCTCTACGAGCAGTACTTC
NA,TRBJ2-7,NA,TRBV4-3,CASSQGVGASVNF,TGCGCCAGCAGCCAAGGGGTTGGTGCGAGCGTTAACTTC
NA,TRBJ2-1,TRBD2,TRBV28,CASTTGLAEYNEQFF,TGTGCCAGCACCACGGGACTAGCGGAGTACAATGAGCAGTTCTTC
NA,TRBJ2-7,TRBD2,TRBV27,CASSRQGEREYVIYEQYF,TGTGCCAGCAGTCGCCAGGGAGAGCGGGAGTATGTTATCTACGAGCAGTACTTC
few,TRBJ2-2,NA,TRBV2,CASNIERVGTGELFF,TGTGCCAGCAATATTGAGAGGGTCGGGACCGGGGAGCTGTTTTTT
many,TRBJ2-4,NA,TRBV3-1,CASSQGGATKNIQYF,TGTGCCAGCAGCCAAGGGGGGGCTACCAAAAACATTCAGTACTTC
NA,TRBJ2-7,NA,TRBV7-9,CASSPRGAVHEQYF,TGTGCCAGCAGCCCGAGGGGCGCAGTCCACGAGCAGTACTTC
NA,TRBJ1-2,NA,TRBV12-3/TRBV12-4,CASSLGHGARWDYGYTF,TGTGCCAGCAGTTTGGGACACGGGGCCCGATGGGACTATGGCTACACCTTC
many,TRBJ2-7,NA,TRBV11-1,CASSYNNQGARYEQYF,TGTGCCAGCAGCTACAACAACCAGGGAGCCAGGTACGAGCAGTACTTC
NA,TRBJ1-6,NA,TRBV4-3,CASSQDARTNSPLHF,TGCGCCAGCAGCCAAGATGCCAGAACAAATTCACCCCTCCACTTT
many,TRBJ1-2,NA,TRBV6-5,CASSYSLGFLNYGYTF,TGTGCCAGCAGTTACTCGTTGGGGTTCTTAAACTATGGCTACACCTTC
many,TRBJ2-2,TRBD2,TRBV11-2,CASSLLVPGLADTGELFF,TGTGCCAGCAGCTTGTTAGTCCCCGGACTAGCGGACACCGGGGAGCTGTTTTTT
NA,TRBJ2-5,NA,TRBV20-1,CSANERERQETQYF,TGCAGTGCCAATGAAAGGGAGAGGCAAGAGACCCAGTACTTC
NA,TRBJ1-1,NA,TRBV20-1,CSARQIRRGARTEAFF,TGCAGTGCTAGACAGATAAGACGGGGGGCTAGAACTGAAGCTTTCTTT
NA,TRBJ2-7,TRBD1,TRBV9,CASSVHPGQGYEQYF,TGTGCCAGCAGCGTGCACCCGGGACAGGGCTACGAGCAGTACTTC
NA,TRBJ2-2,NA,TRBV20-1,CSAFDAANTGELFF,TGCAGTGCTTTCGACGCGGCAAACACCGGGGAGCTGTTTTTT
few,TRBJ2-2,TRBD2,TRBV6-2/TRBV6-3,CASSYPTPGLAGLQNTGELFF,TGTGCCAGCAGTTACCCAACCCCCGGACTAGCGGGGTTACAGAACACCGGGGAGCTGTTTTTT
NA,TRBJ2-3,NA,TRBV12-3/TRBV12-4,CASRGNKRGTDTQYF,TGTGCCAGCAGAGGCAACAAGCGGGGCACAGATACGCAGTATTTT
NA,TRBJ2-3,NA,TRBV20-1,CSASWGPSTDTQYF,TGCAGTGCTAGCTGGGGCCCTAGCACAGATACGCAGTATTTT
few,TRBJ1-2,NA,TRBV15,CATSTASSNYGYTF,TGTGCCACCAGTACAGCCTCTTCCAACTATGGCTACACCTTC
NA,TRBJ1-1,TRBD1,TRBV28,CASSPTGAHTEAFF,TGTGCCAGCAGCCCGACAGGGGCGCACACTGAAGCTTTCTTT
NA,TRBJ1-2,NA,TRBV7-9,CASSFLAGEGYTF,TGTGCCAGCAGCTTTTTGGCAGGGGAAGGCTACACCTTC